The present T cell receptor (beta chain) was sequenced within a study of cytomegalovirus exposure and HLA in healthy donors. Germline V gene data show CDR1 as SNHLY and CDR2 as FYNNEI. V was trimmed by 8 bases and J by 8 bases, leaving 21 bases between them. The CDR3 runs 15 residues. PCR was performed using 60 Vbeta and 13 Jbeta primers. The data were produced by immunoSEQ multiplex PCR, yet TCRdb's version contains in-frame clones alone and is incomplete. The table has 100,000 to 150,000 clones, about 83% seen once. V is TRBV2 and J is TRBJ1-4; weak D call: TRBD1 (6 bases). This clonotype was obtained from a woman in her 40s in good health and CMV-seropositive. Sample: PBMCs. The CDR3 protein is CASSGMTGGGEKLFF. CDR3 bases: TGTGCCAGCTCCGGGATGACAGGCGGTGGGGAAAAACTGTTTTTT.